This TCR beta chain was captured in a study of T cell responses to AZD1222 COVID-19 vaccine. At the level of the study: Pooled in the analysis were second doses at about 4 or about 12 weeks.

Study-level findings and limits: In a largely white British group with more females than males, clonal diversity was possibly underestimated.

Comments on this clone: The antigen remains undetermined.

This CDR3 has 14 amino acids. Trimming removed 4 bases at V and 7 bases at J, with 13 bases between. Per germline, CDR1 SGHTA and CDR2 FQGNSA. Profiled with immunoSEQ multiplex PCR; TCRdb holds only in-frame clones, not every one. The data show 130,000 or so clones, approximately 90% seen once. The sequence derives from an adult in good health. Specimen: peripheral blood, collected on day 0 of AZD1222 vaccination. The chain carries TRBV7-2 and TRBJ1-4, with no clear D. The CDR3 DNA reads TGTGCCAGCAGCTCCCTCACTGCTGGTGAAAAACTGTTTTTT. This translates into CASSSLTAGEKLFF.